These 17 T cell receptor beta chains share one sample of origin, sequenced in a study of cytomegalovirus exposure and HLA in healthy donors. A multiplex PCR was run with 60 Vbeta primers and 13 Jbeta primers. Data came from immunoSEQ multiplex PCR; TCRdb stores just in-frame clones and leaves some out. The profile shows about 100,000 clones, around a tenth of them singletons. Sequencing input: PBMCs. All receptors come from a man aged 35-49 years in good health and CMV-seropositive.

There are a few counts of this clone. The chain has TRBV9 and TRBJ1-5; 9 bases align to TRBD1. The CDR3 runs to 15 residues. The germline V gene encodes CDR1 SGDLS and CDR2 YYNGEE. V gave up 3 bases and J gave up 4 bases; unmatched junction bases: 5. CDR3 amino acids: CASSALGQGNQPQHF. The DNA for the CDR3 is TGTGCCAGCAGCGCCTTGGGACAGGGTAATCAGCCCCAGCATTTT.

The table lists this clone with a few counts. This same CDR3 is encoded by further DNA sequences in the sample. This chain links TRBV5-1 with TRBJ2-7; TRBD1 agrees at 8 bases. The CDR3 sequence is 14 residues long. The germline V gene encodes CDR1 SGHRS and CDR2 YFSETQ. Germline trimming cut 4 bases from V and 4 bases from J; bases unmatched to any gene: 7. The CDR3 here is CASSPGQGGYEQYF. The DNA of the CDR3 is TGCGCCAGCAGCCCCGGACAGGGAGGATACGAGCAGTACTTC.

In its sample, this clone was seen a few times. The same CDR3 can be traced to other DNA sequences in this sample. The chain links TRBV5-8 to TRBJ2-2; the D gene is possibly TRBD1 (6 bases). Trimming took 5 bases from V and 5 from J, leaving 19 bases between them. CDR3 size: 16 residues. Germline CDR1 reads SGHTS; CDR2 reads YDEGEE. The CDR3 DNA reads as TGTGCCAGCAGACCCTTCAACAGGGAGTTAACCGGGGAGCTGTTTTTT. Translating gives CASRPFNRELTGELFF.

The rearrangement joins TRBV7-2 to TRBJ1-2; D unresolved. The CDR3 has 17 amino acids. V lost 0 bases and J lost 1, with 15 bases in between. CDR1 SGHTA and CDR2 FQGNSA come from the germline V gene. The CDR3: CASSLARPGGLNYGYTF. DNA of the CDR3: TGTGCCAGCAGCTTAGCGCGCCCCGGCGGCCTTAACTATGGCTACACCTTC.

Here the CDR3 reads CASSQVSGASGYTF. CDR3 nucleotides: TGCGCCAGCAGCCAAGTTTCAGGGGCTAGTGGCTACACCTTC. The rearrangement links TRBV4-1 to TRBJ1-2, with a weak D call TRBD1 (6 bases). Germline CDR1 is MGHRA and CDR2 is YSYEKL. CDR3 length: 14 amino acids. Trimming stripped 1 base from V and 7 bases from J, with 13 bases between.

The chain joins TRBV19 to TRBJ2-1; 9 nucleotides line up with TRBD1. The germline CDR1 and CDR2 sequences are LNHDA and SQIVND (reference sequence). The CDR3 has 16 amino acids. Trimming cost V 5 bases and J 4 bases; bases outside gene matches: 9. CDR3 bases: TGTGCCAGTAGTTGGGGCACAGGGGGCCGATACAATGAGCAGTTCTTC. Encoded protein: CASSWGTGGRYNEQFF. The full variable domain, its missing parts supplied by reference TRBV19 and TRBJ2-1, is DGGITQSPKYLFRKEGQNVTLSCEQNLNHDAMYWYRQDPGQGLRLIYYSQIVNDFQKGDIAEGYSVSREKKESFPLTVTSAQKNPTAFYLCASSWGTGGRYNEQFFGPGTRLTVL.

The table lists this clone with a few counts. The V call is TRBV11-2, the J call TRBJ2-7; D is perhaps TRBD2 (6 bases). The V end lost 8 bases, the J end lost 2 bases, and 13 bases lay between the germline ends. The CDR3 is made up of 13 amino acids. Germline V gives CDR1 SGHAT, CDR2 FQNNGV. The CDR3 reads CASSGEEAYEQYF. Here the CDR3 DNA reads TGTGCCAGCTCTGGGGAGGAAGCCTACGAGCAGTACTTC.

This clone was seen only a few times. This chain connects TRBV10-3 to TRBJ2-1; D may be TRBD1 (6 bases). The CDR3 length is 13 residues. Germline lookup yields CDR1 ENHRY and CDR2 SYGVKD. V was shortened by 5 bases and J by 7 bases, with 12 bases between the two germline ends. The DNA for the CDR3 is TGTGCCATCAGTACAGGGAATAGGAATGAGCAGTTCTTC. Translated: CAISTGNRNEQFF.

This clone was counted a few times. The chain is built from TRBV7-2 and TRBJ2-7, with D tentatively TRBD1 (6 bases). Trimming removed 0 bases at V and 4 bases at J, with 10 bases between. The CDR3 consists of 14 residues. From germline, CDR1 is SGHTA and CDR2 FQGNSA. The CDR3 DNA is TGTGCCAGCAGCTTAGCTTTCCAGGGGTACGAGCAGTACTTC. Translated: CASSLAFQGYEQYF.

Only a few counts were recorded for this clone. This chain connects TRBV9 to TRBJ2-1; TRBD2 matches 8 bases. The V gene end was trimmed by 1 base and the J gene end by 3 bases; junction bases not matched to a gene: 9. CDR1 and CDR2 from the germline V gene are SGDLS and YYNGEE. The CDR3 sequence is 17 residues long. The CDR3 loop reads CASSVPPAGDNYNEQFF. The CDR3 coding sequence is TGTGCCAGCAGCGTACCCCCAGCGGGAGATAACTACAATGAGCAGTTCTTC.

This clone came up a few times. The V gene is TRBV29-1, the J gene TRBJ2-5; 8 bases match TRBD1. Germline loops: CDR1 SQVTM, CDR2 ANQGSEA. The CDR3 length is 15 residues. Trimming took 7 bases from V and 5 from J; bases not matched to a gene: 15. CDR3 DNA: TGCAGCGGTATACAAACAAACAGGGGGGCCGAGACCCAGTACTTC. Amino acid sequence: CSGIQTNRGAETQYF.

The J gene is TRBJ1-4, the V gene TRBV6-6, with a tentative D call TRBD1 (6 bases). Trimming took 8 bases from V and 2 from J, leaving 9 bases between them. This CDR3 comprises 13 residues. Looked up from germline, CDR1 is MNHNY and CDR2 is SVGAGI (reference sequence). CDR3 nucleotide sequence: TGTGCCAGCGAAGGACAGACTAATGAAAAACTGTTTTTT. Protein product: CASEGQTNEKLFF.

Concerning this clone: The same CDR3 is also encoded by other DNA sequences in this sample. This chain connects TRBV19 to TRBJ2-7; D ambiguous. There are 11 residues in the CDR3. CDR1 and CDR2 from the germline V gene are LNHDA and SQIVND (reference sequence). V was cut by 10 bases and J by 4 bases, with 11 bases left in between. The CDR3 here is CATRTAYEQYF. CDR3 nucleotides: TGTGCCACTCGAACAGCTTACGAGCAGTACTTC.

J is TRBJ1-4 and V is TRBV19, with TRBD1 matching over 10 bases. V trimming: 4 bases; J trimming: 3 bases; junction bases outside the gene matches: 8. CDR3 length: 17 amino acids. Germline V gives CDR1 LNHDA, CDR2 SQIVND (reference sequence). The CDR3 sequence: CASSTYDRGRSNEKLFF. The CDR3 DNA reads as TGTGCCAGTAGTACCTATGACAGGGGGCGATCTAATGAAAAACTGTTTTTT. Combining the CDR3 with reference TRBV19 and TRBJ1-4 gives the whole variable domain DGGITQSPKYLFRKEGQNVTLSCEQNLNHDAMYWYRQDPGQGLRLIYYSQIVNDFQKGDIAEGYSVSREKKESFPLTVTSAQKNPTAFYLCASSTYDRGRSNEKLFFGSGTQLSVL.

This clone has only a few counts. The V gene is TRBV7-9, the J gene TRBJ2-1; TRBD2 matches 7 bases. The CDR3 is 15 residues long. After removal of 4 bases from V and 8 bases from J, the junction contained 11 bases not matched to a gene. From germline, CDR1 is SEHNR and CDR2 FQNEAQ (reference sequence). The CDR3 coding sequence is TGTGCCAGCAGCTCACGGACTAGTGGTATCGATGAGCAGTTCTTC. It codes for CASSSRTSGIDEQFF.

This clone was picked up a small number of times. One end of the junction fails to match germline, which may point to a read error. The rearrangement links TRBV15 to TRBJ2-7, with 8 bases fitting TRBD2. CDR1 and CDR2 from the germline V gene are LNHNV and YYDKDF (reference sequence). This CDR3 region has 14 residues. The CDR3, as DNA: TGTGCCACCAGCAAGGACAGCGGGAGTTACGGGCAGTACTTC. It yields the protein CATSKDSGSYGQYF.

V and J are TRBV2 and TRBJ2-7; 9 bases are shared with TRBD1. The CDR3 is made up of 13 amino acids. The germline gives CDR1 SNHLY, CDR2 FYNNEI. The junction had 4 bases not matched to a gene; V was cut back by 8 bases and J by 2 bases. DNA for the CDR3: TGTGCCAGCCAAGGGACAGGGACCTACGAGCAGTACTTC. It encodes CASQGTGTYEQYF.